This T cell receptor beta chain was captured by sequencing in a study of identical twins. From the 5' RACE reads, TCRdb called clonotypes with MiXCR, one entry per CDR3 protein. The sample lists 200,000 to 250,000 distinct CDR3 sequences; roughly an eighth were seen once. V gave up 0 bases and J gave up 3 bases, with 11 bases separating them. The CDR3 is 14 residues long. Germline V gene sequence: CDR1 DFQATT, CDR2 SNEGSKA (reference sequence). This clonotype was counted many times. These data also featured in a second study, about yellow fever vaccine responses in identical twins.

The sequencing sample was made of memory (CD45RO+) T cells sorted from blood. The genes are TRBV20-1 and TRBJ1-2; D is unclear. This clonotype was sampled from a woman aged 18-35 years in good health. The CDR3 sequence is CSARDITSHYGYTF. The CDR3 nucleotides read TGCAGTGCTAGAGACATAACATCCCACTATGGCTACACCTTC.